A single sample gave rise to the 10 T cell receptor beta chains below, sequenced in a study of identical twins. TCRdb re-analysed the 5' RACE reads in MiXCR, keeping a single row per CDR3 protein. The data show about 430,000 distinct CDR3 sequences, around a sixth seen once. Input material: naive T cells sorted from blood. These receptors were obtained from a man between 50 and 59 years old in good health.

The sample holds many counts of this clonotype. The rearrangement links TRBV12-1 to TRBJ2-5; TRBD2 reflects the table's D call only, with no check against the DNA. TRBV12-1 is reported as a pseudogene. This CDR3 comprises 14 residues. CDR3 sequence (DNA): TGTGCCAGCAGCTTACTAGGGACTCCAGAGACCCAGTACTTC. The encoded protein is CASSLLGTPETQYF.

The chain is built from TRBV20-1 and TRBJ2-7; D call uncertain. This CDR3 is built from 13 residues. Germline V CDR1 and CDR2: DFQATT, SNEGSKA (reference sequence). Trimming stripped 7 bases from V and 7 bases from J, with 20 bases between. The CDR3 sequence: CSVKPPPSSEQYF. The CDR3 DNA reads TGCAGTGTTAAACCTCCCCCGAGCTCTGAGCAGTACTTC.

This clonotype was detected many times. The J gene is TRBJ2-4, the V gene TRBV20-1; D unclear. Germline CDR1 and CDR2: DFQATT and SNEGSKA (reference sequence). Trimming removed 6 bases at V and 11 bases at J, with 14 bases between. This CDR3 comprises 11 residues. CDR3 residues: CSAPHSTFQYF. CDR3 sequence (DNA): TGCAGTGCCCCGCACTCGACTTTTCAGTACTTC.

This chain uses TRBV27 with TRBJ2-5; D is tentatively TRBD1 or TRBD2 (5 bases each). The V gene lost 3 bases and the J gene lost 2 bases, with 16 bases spanning the gap. The germline CDR1 and CDR2 sequences are MNHEY and SMNVEV (reference sequence). The CDR3 is made up of 16 amino acids. CDR3 bases: TGTGCCAGCAGTTTTTGGGGACCGGAGATTCAAGAGACCCAGTACTTC. Protein sequence: CASSFWGPEIQETQYF.

The sample holds many counts of this clonotype. CDR3 amino acids: CSARGVSSSGEFTDTQYF. The DNA for the CDR3 is TGCAGTGCTAGAGGCGTGAGCTCCAGCGGGGAATTTACAGATACGCAGTATTTT. The chain carries TRBV20-1 and TRBJ2-3; 7 nucleotides agree with TRBD2. CDR1 DFQATT and CDR2 SNEGSKA come from the germline V gene (reference sequence). With 1 base clipped from V and 3 bases from J, the junction kept 16 bases outside the gene matches. CDR3 length: 18 residues.

This clonotype came up many times. The chain has TRBV28 and TRBJ1-5; 9 nucleotides align to TRBD1. Germline V lookup: CDR1 MDHEN, CDR2 SYDVKM. The CDR3 length is 14 residues. After removal of 6 bases from V and 9 bases from J, the junction contained 9 bases not matched to a gene. This CDR3 reads CASRLTGQGGPQHF. Here the CDR3 DNA reads TGTGCCAGCAGACTAACGGGACAGGGAGGGCCCCAGCATTTT.

The chain uses TRBV12-5 and TRBJ2-2; D is uncertain. V lost 2 bases, J lost 5 bases, and 6 bases lay in between. The CDR3 totals 13 residues. CDR1 and CDR2 from the germline V gene are LGHNT and FRNRAP. The DNA for the CDR3 is TGTGCTAGTGGTTTGTCGGGTACCGGGGAGCTGTTTTTT. This sequence encodes CASGLSGTGELFF.

This clonotype has a handful of counts. The V gene is TRBV12-3 or TRBV12-4, the J gene TRBJ1-2; 12 nucleotides line up with TRBD1. V dropped 7 bases and J dropped 7; count of bases not matched to a gene: 10. The CDR3 extends over 15 amino acids. This CDR3 is CASTLGDRGRGGYTF. DNA for the CDR3: TGTGCCAGCACCTTAGGGGACAGGGGGCGAGGTGGCTACACCTTC.

This clonotype has ten or more counts. This rearrangement joins TRBV6-5 to TRBJ2-5, with D unclear. The germline V gene encodes CDR1 MNHEY and CDR2 SVGAGI. The V and J ends lost 2 bases and 9 bases respectively, with 16 bases between them. This CDR3 region has 14 residues. CDR3 amino acids: CASSYGPGSGAQYF. Here the CDR3 DNA reads TGTGCCAGCAGTTACGGCCCGGGCTCTGGGGCCCAGTACTTC.

The V gene is TRBV6-1, the J gene TRBJ2-1, with 14 bases lining up with TRBD2. The CDR3 spans 14 residues. Germline values: CDR1 MNHNS, CDR2 SASEGT. V shed 7 bases, J shed 13 bases, and the junction held 9 bases outside the gene matches. CDR3: CASTRTSGGPTQFF. The CDR3 DNA is TGTGCCAGCACTAGGACTAGCGGGGGGCCTACCCAGTTCTTC.